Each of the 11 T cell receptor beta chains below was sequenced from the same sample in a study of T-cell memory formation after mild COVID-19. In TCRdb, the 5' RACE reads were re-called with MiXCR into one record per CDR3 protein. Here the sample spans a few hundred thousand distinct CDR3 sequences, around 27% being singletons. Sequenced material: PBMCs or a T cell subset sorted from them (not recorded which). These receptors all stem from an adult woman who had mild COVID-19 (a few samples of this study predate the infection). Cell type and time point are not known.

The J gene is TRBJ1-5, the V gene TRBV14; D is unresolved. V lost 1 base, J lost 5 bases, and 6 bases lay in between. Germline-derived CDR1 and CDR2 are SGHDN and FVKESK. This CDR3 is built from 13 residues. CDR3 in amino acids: CASSQASYQPQHF. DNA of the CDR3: TGTGCCAGCAGCCAAGCCAGTTATCAGCCCCAGCATTTT.

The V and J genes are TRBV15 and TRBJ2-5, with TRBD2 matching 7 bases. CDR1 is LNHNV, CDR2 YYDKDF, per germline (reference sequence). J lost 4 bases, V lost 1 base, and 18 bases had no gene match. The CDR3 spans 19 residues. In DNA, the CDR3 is TGTGCCACCAGCAGAGTAAAGGCTTCGATAGCGGGTCGAGTAGAGACCCAGTACTTC. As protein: CATSRVKASIAGRVETQYF.

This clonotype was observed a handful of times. CDR3 amino acids: CAWSSGANVLTF. CDR3 in DNA: TGTGCCTGGTCCTCTGGGGCCAACGTCCTGACTTTC. The chain uses TRBV30 and TRBJ2-6, with no clear D. Trimming took 5 bases from V and 0 from J, leaving 2 bases between them. The CDR3 has 12 amino acids. Germline loops: CDR1 GTSNPN, CDR2 SVGIG (reference sequence).

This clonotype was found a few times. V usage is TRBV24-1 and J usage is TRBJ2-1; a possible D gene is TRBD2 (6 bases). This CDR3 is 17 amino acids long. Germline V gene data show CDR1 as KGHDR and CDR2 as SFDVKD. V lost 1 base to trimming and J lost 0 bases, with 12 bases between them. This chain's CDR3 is CATSDFGGLGSYNEQFF. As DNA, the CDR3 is TGTGCCACCAGTGATTTTGGGGGGTTGGGCTCCTACAATGAGCAGTTCTTC.

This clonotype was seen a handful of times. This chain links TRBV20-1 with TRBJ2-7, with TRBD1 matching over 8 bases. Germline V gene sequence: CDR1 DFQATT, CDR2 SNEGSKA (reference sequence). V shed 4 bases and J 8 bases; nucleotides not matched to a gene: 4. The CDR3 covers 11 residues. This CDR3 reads CSATQGAQQYF. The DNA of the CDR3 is TGCAGTGCTACCCAGGGGGCGCAGCAGTACTTC.

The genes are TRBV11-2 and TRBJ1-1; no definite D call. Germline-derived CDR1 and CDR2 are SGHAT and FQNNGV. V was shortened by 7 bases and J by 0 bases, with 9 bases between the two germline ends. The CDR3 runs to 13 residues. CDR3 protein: CASTVSLNTEAFF. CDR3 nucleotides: TGTGCCAGCACCGTTTCACTGAACACTGAAGCTTTCTTT.

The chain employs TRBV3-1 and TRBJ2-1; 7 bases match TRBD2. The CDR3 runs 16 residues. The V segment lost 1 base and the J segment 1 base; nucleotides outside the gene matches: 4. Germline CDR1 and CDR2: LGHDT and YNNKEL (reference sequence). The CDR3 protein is CASSQVPSGSYNEQFF. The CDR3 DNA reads TGTGCCAGCAGCCAAGTCCCTAGCGGTTCCTACAATGAGCAGTTCTTC.

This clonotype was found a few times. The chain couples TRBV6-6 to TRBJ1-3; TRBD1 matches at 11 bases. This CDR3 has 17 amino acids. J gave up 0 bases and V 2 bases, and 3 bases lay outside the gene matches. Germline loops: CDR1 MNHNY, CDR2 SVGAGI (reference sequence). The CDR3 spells CASSYNGQGASGNTIYF. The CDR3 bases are TGTGCCAGCAGTTACAATGGACAGGGGGCCTCTGGAAACACCATATATTTT.

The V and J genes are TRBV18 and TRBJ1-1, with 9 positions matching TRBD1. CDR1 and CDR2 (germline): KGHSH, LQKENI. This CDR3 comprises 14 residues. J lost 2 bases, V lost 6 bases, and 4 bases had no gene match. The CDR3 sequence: CASSITGGNTEAFF. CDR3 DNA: TGTGCCAGCTCGATTACAGGGGGCAACACTGAAGCTTTCTTT.

The CDR3 DNA sequence: TGTGCCAGCAGTTACGCGACAGGGCAATTGGCTGAAGCTTTCTTT. Translated: CASSYATGQLAEAFF. J is TRBJ1-1 and V is TRBV12-3 or TRBV12-4; 7 bases map to TRBD1. This CDR3 comprises 15 residues. After removal of 4 bases from V and 6 bases from J, the junction contained 11 bases not matched to a gene.

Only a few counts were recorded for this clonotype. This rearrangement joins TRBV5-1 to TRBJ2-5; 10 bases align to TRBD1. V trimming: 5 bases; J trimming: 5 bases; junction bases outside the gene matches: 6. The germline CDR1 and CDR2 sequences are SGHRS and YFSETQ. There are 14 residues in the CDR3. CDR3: CASSGGQGTETQYF. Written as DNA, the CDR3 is TGCGCCAGCAGTGGGGGACAGGGGACTGAGACCCAGTACTTC.